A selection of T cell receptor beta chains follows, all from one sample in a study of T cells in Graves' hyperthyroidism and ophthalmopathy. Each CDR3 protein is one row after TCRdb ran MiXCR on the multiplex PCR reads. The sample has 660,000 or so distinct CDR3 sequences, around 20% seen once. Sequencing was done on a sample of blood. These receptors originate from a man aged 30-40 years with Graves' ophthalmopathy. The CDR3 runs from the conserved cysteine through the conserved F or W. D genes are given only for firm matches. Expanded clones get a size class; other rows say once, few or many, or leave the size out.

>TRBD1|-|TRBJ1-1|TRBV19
CASSIGQGEGTEAFF
TGTGCCAGTAGTATAGGACAGGGAGAGGGCACTGAAGCTTTCTTT
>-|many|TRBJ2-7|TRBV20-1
CSARATYSSGEQYF
TGCAGTGCTAGAGCTACTTACTCTTCTGGTGAGCAGTACTTC
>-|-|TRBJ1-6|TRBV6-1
CASSEWGRNSPLHF
TGTGCCAGCAGTGAATGGGGGAGAAATTCACCCCTCCACTTT
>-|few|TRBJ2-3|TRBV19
CASSITAIGRETDTQYF
TGTGCCAGTAGTATCACGGCGATCGGCAGGGAGACAGATACGCAGTATTTT
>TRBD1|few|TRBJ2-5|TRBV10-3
CAISAGQVQETQYF
TGTGCCATCAGCGCCGGACAGGTTCAAGAGACCCAGTACTTC
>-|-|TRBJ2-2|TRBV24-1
CATSDRENGELFF
TGTGCCACCAGTGATCGGGAGAACGGGGAGCTGTTTTTT
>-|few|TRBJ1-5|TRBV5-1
CASSLDDSNQPQHF
TGCGCCAGCAGCTTGGATGATAGCAATCAGCCCCAGCATTTT
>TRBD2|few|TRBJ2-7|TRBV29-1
CSVPGGGRYEQYF
TGCAGCGTTCCCGGGGGAGGGCGGTACGAGCAGTACTTC
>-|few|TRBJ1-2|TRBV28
CASSWGSGGFNYGYTF
TGTGCCAGCAGTTGGGGCAGCGGGGGGTTTAACTATGGCTACACCTTC
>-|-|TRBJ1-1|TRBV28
CASSFFVWGSMNTEAFF
TGTGCCAGCAGTTTTTTCGTTTGGGGTTCCATGAACACTGAAGCTTTCTTT
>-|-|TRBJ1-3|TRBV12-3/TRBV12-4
CASSLGAGNTIYF
TGTGCCAGCAGTTTAGGGGCAGGAAACACCATATATTTT
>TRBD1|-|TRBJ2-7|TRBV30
CAWSGQGPGSGTAYEQYF
TGTGCCTGGAGTGGACAGGGGCCCGGGTCCGGGACTGCCTACGAGCAGTACTTC
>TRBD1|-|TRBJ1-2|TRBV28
CASNKGQGTNYGYTF
TGTGCCAGCAACAAGGGACAGGGGACTAACTATGGCTACACCTTC
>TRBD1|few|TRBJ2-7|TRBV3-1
CASSQDRGQGAYSYEQYF
TGTGCCAGCAGCCAAGATAGAGGGCAGGGGGCCTACTCCTACGAGCAGTACTTC
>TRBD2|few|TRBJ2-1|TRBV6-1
CASSEGLAGPYNEQFF
TGTGCCAGCAGTGAAGGGCTAGCGGGACCCTACAATGAGCAGTTCTTC
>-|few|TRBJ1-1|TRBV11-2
CASSLDRASAGNTEAFF
TGTGCCAGCAGCTTAGATAGGGCCTCCGCCGGGAACACTGAAGCTTTCTTT
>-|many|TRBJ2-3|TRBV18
CASSPRGQSTDTQYF
TGTGCCAGCTCTCCCCGGGGGCAGAGCACAGATACGCAGTATTTT
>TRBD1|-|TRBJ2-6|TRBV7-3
CASSFDRAGANVLTF
TGTGCCAGCAGCTTCGACAGGGCCGGGGCCAACGTCCTGACTTTC
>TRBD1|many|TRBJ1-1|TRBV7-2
CASRRDSSLNTEAFF
TGTGCCAGCAGGCGGGACAGCTCATTGAACACTGAAGCTTTCTTT
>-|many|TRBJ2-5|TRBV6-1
CASSSLAGRMETQYF
TGTGCCAGCAGTTCTTTGGCAGGGAGGATGGAGACCCAGTACTTC
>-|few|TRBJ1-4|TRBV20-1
CSAREAEGGGTATNEKLFF
TGCAGTGCCCGAGAGGCGGAGGGTGGAGGAACCGCAACTAATGAAAAACTGTTTTTT
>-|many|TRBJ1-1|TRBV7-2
CASSLGAAGKGTEAFF
TGTGCCAGCAGCTTAGGGGCAGCCGGCAAGGGGACTGAAGCTTTCTTT
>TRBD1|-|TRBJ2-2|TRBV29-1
CSVYRGLNTGELFF
TGCAGCGTGTACAGGGGCCTGAACACCGGGGAGCTGTTTTTT
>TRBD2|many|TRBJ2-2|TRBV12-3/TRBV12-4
CASSSGSLTGELFF
TGTGCCAGCAGCAGCGGGAGTCTCACCGGGGAGCTGTTTTTT
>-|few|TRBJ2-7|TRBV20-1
CSGAIVGALSYEQYF
TGCAGTGGGGCGATAGTGGGAGCGCTCTCCTACGAGCAGTACTTC
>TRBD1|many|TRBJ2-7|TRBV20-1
CSARGSGQGSYEQYF
TGCAGTGCTAGAGGCTCCGGACAGGGGTCCTACGAGCAGTACTTC
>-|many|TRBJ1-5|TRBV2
CASTLDGGTNQPQHF
TGTGCCAGCACCCTTGATGGGGGGACCAATCAGCCCCAGCATTTT
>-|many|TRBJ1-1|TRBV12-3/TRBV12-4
CASTRGYDEAFF
TGTGCCAGCACTCGAGGGTACGATGAAGCTTTCTTT
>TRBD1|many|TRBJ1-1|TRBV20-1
CSARTGQGSEAFF
TGCAGTGCTAGAACCGGACAGGGGTCTGAAGCTTTCTTT
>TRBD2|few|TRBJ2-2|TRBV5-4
CASSLGVAGGMSGELFF
TGTGCCAGCAGCTTGGGGGTAGCGGGAGGCATGAGCGGGGAGCTGTTTTTT
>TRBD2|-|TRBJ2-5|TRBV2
CASSEGRSGGVRKTQYF
TGTGCCAGCAGTGAGGGTCGCTCGGGAGGGGTGAGAAAGACCCAGTACTTC
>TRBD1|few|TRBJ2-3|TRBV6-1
CASSEDRVRTDTQYF
TGTGCCAGCAGTGAGGACAGGGTCAGGACAGATACGCAGTATTTT
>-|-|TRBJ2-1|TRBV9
CASSVAEGLGWNEQFF
TGTGCCAGCAGCGTAGCCGAAGGGCTGGGGTGGAATGAGCAGTTCTTC
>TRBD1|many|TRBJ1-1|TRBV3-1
CASRAGGGGTEAFF
TGTGCCAGCAGAGCAGGGGGGGGTGGGACTGAAGCTTTCTTT
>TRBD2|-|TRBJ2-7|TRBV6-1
CASRAVSGSYEQYF
TGTGCCAGCAGAGCGGTTAGCGGGAGCTACGAGCAGTACTTC
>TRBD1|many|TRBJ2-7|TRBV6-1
CASSGAGTGTYEQYF
TGTGCCAGCAGTGGAGCCGGGACAGGGACCTACGAGCAGTACTTC
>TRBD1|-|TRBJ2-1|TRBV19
CASSIDRQGADEQFF
TGTGCCAGTAGTATAGATCGGCAGGGGGCCGATGAGCAGTTCTTC
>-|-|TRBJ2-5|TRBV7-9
CASSFPGWETQYF
TGTGCCAGCAGCTTCCCGGGGTGGGAGACCCAGTACTTC
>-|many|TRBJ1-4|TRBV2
CASSENQGRREKLFF
TGTGCCAGCAGTGAAAACCAGGGAAGGAGAGAAAAACTGTTTTTT
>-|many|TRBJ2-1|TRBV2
CASSESGGRYNEQFF
TGTGCCAGCAGTGAAAGTGGCGGACGGTACAATGAGCAGTTCTTC
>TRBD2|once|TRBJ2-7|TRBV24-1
CAAVGGDDEQYF
TGTGCCGCCGTGGGAGGGGACGACGAGCAGTACTTC